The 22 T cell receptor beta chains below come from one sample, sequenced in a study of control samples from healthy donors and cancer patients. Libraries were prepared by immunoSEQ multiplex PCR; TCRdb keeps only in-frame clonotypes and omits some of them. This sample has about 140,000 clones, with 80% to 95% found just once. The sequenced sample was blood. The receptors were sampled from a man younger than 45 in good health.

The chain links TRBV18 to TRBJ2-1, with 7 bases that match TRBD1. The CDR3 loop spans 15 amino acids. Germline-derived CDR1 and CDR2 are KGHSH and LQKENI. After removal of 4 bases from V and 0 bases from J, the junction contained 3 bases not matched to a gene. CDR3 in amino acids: CASSLDRSSYNEQFF. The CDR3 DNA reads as TGTGCCAGCTCACTGGACAGGAGCTCCTACAATGAGCAGTTCTTC.

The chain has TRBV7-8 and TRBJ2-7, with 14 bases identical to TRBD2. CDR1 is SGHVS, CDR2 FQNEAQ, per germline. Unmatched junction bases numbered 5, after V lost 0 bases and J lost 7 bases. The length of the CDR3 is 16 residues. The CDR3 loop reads CASSLAGLAGVLEQYF. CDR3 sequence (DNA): TGTGCCAGCAGCTTAGCGGGACTAGCGGGGGTTCTGGAGCAGTACTTC.

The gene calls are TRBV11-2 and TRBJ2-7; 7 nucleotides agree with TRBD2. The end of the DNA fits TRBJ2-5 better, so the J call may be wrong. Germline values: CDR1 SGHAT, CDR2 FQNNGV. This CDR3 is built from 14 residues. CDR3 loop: CASSLVLASETQYF. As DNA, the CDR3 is TGTGCCAGCAGCTTAGTACTAGCGAGTGAGACCCAGTACTTC.

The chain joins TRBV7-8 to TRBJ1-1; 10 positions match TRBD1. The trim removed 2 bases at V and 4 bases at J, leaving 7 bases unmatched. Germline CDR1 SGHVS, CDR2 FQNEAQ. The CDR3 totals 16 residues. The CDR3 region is CASSLWGQGSITEAFF. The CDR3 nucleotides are TGTGCCAGCAGCTTATGGGGACAGGGGTCTATCACTGAAGCTTTCTTT.

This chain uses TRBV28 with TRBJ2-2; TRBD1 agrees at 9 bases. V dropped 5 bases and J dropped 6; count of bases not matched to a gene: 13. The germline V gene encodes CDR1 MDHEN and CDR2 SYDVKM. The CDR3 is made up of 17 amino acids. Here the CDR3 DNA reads TGTGCCAGCAGTGGCCGGGACAGGGCTAAGATCGCCGGGGAGCTGTTTTTT. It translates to CASSGRDRAKIAGELFF.

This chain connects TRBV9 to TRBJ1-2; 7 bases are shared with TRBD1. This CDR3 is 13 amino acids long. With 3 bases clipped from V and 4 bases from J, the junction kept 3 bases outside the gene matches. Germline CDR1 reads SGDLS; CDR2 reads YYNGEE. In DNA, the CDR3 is TGTGCCAGCAGCGCGACAGGGATCTATGGCTACACCTTC. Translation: CASSATGIYGYTF.

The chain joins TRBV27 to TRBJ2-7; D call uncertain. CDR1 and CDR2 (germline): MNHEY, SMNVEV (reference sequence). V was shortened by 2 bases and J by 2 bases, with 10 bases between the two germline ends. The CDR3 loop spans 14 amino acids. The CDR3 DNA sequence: TGTGCCAGCAGTTTACGTGCCGGACCCTACGAGCAGTACTTC. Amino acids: CASSLRAGPYEQYF.

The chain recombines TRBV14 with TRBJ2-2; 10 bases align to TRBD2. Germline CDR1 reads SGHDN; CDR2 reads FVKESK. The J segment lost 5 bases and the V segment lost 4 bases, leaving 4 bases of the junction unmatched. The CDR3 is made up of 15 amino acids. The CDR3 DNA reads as TGTGCCAGCAGCCTGGGACTAGCGCGTACCGGGGAGCTGTTTTTT. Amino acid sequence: CASSLGLARTGELFF.

CDR3 nucleotides: TGCGCCAGCAGCCATGAATGGACAGGCGCGGGCGAGCAGTACTTC. The encoded protein is CASSHEWTGAGEQYF. J is TRBJ2-7 and V is TRBV4-1, with 7 bases matching TRBD1. Trimming at V came to 3 bases and at J to 6 bases, leaving 11 bases not matched to a gene. Germline V gene sequence: CDR1 MGHRA, CDR2 YSYEKL. The CDR3 covers 15 residues.

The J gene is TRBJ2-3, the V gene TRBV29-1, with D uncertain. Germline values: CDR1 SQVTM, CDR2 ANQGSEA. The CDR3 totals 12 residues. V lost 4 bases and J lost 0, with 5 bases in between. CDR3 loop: CSVVASTDTQYF. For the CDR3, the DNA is TGCAGCGTTGTGGCCAGCACAGATACGCAGTATTTT.

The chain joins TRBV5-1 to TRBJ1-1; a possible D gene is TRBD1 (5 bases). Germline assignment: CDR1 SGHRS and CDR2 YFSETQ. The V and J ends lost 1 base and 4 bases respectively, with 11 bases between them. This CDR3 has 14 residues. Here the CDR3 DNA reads TGCGCCAGCAGCTTGAGTTTTGGGGGCACTGAAGCTTTCTTT. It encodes CASSLSFGGTEAFF.

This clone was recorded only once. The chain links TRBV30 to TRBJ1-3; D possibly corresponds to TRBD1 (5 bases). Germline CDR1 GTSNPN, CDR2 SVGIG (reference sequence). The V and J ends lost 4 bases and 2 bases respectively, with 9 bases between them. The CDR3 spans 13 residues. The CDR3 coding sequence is TGTGCCTGGAAGACAGTCCCTGGAAACACCATATATTTT. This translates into CAWKTVPGNTIYF.

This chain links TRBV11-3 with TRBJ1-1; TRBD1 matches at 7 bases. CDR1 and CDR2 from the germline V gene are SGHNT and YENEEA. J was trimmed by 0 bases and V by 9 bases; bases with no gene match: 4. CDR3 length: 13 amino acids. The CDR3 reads CASRDSLNTEAFF. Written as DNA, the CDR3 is TGTGCCAGTCGGGACAGCCTGAACACTGAAGCTTTCTTT.

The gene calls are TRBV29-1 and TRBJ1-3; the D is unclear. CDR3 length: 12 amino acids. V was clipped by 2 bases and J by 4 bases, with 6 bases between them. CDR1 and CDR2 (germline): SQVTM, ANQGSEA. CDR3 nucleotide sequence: TGCAGCGTTGAAACGGCGGGAAACACCATATATTTT. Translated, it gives CSVETAGNTIYF.

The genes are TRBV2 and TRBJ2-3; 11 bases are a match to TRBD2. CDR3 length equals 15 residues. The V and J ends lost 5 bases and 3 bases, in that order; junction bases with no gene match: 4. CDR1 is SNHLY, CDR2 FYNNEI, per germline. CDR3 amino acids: CASSLLAGGTDTQYF. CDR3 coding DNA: TGTGCCAGCAGTCTTCTAGCGGGAGGTACAGATACGCAGTATTTT.

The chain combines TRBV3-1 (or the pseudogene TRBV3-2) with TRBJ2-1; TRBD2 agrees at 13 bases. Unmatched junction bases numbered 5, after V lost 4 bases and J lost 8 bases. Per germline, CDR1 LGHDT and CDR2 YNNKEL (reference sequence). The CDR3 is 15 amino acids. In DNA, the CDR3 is TGTGCCAGCAGCCGGACTAGCGGGAGAGCGGATGAGCAGTTCTTC. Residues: CASSRTSGRADEQFF.

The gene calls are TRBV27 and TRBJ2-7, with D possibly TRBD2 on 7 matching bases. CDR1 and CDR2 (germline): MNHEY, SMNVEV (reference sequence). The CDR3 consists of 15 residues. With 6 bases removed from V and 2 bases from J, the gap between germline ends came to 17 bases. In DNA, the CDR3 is TGTGCCAGCAGCTTAAGGGGGGGTACAGCCTACGAGCAGTACTTC. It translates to CASSLRGGTAYEQYF.

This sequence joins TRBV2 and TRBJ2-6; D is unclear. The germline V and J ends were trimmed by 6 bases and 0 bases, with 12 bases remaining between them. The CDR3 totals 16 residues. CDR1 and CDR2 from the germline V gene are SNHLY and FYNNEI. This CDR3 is CASRAERNSGANVLTF. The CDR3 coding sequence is TGTGCCAGCAGGGCAGAGCGAAACTCTGGGGCCAACGTCCTGACTTTC.

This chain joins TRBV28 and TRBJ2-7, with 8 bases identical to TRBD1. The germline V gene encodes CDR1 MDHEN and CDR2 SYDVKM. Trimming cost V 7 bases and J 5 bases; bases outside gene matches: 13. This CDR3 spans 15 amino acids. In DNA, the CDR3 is TGTGCCAGCACCGCCCCCCAGGGGGCGCGGGACGAGCAGTACTTC. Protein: CASTAPQGARDEQYF.

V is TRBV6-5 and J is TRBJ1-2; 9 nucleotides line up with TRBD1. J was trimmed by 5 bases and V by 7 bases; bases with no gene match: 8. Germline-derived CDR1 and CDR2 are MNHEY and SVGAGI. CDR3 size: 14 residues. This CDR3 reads CASTRTGGAYGYTF. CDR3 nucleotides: TGTGCCAGCACCCGCACAGGGGGCGCATATGGCTACACCTTC.

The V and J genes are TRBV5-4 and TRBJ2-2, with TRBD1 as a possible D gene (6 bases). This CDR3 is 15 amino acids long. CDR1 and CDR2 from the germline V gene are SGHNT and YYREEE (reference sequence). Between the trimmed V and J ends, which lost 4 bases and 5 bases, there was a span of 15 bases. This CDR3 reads CASSRLGQGTGELFF. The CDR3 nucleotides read TGTGCCAGCAGCCGTCTGGGCCAGGGGACCGGGGAGCTGTTTTTT.

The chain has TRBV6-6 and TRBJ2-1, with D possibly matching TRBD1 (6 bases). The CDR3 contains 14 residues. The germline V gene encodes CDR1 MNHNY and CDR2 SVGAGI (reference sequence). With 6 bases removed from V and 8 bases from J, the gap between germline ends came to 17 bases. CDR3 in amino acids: CASRVQGPLDEQFF. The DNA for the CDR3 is TGTGCCAGCAGGGTACAGGGACCCCTCGATGAGCAGTTCTTC.